This TCR beta chain originates from a study of cytomegalovirus exposure and HLA in healthy donors. The study's findings and limits: Most TCR sequences proved rare, with some public TCRs found in many donors. The study labeled fewer than 200 TCR beta chains cytomegalovirus-associated.

Note on this clone: Its antigen is currently unknown.

The PCR used 60 Vbeta and 13 Jbeta primers. Profiling relied on immunoSEQ multiplex PCR, and the TCRdb table lists in-frame clones only, not all of them. Recorded here are some 200,000 clones; the top ten clones represent 6.5%. CDR1 and CDR2 from the germline V gene are SGHTA and FQGNSA. The CDR3 length is 13 residues. Trimming shortened V by 5 bases and J by 7 bases, and 12 bases separated the two germline ends. The chain recombines TRBV7-2 with TRBJ2-1; TRBD1 is a possible D gene (5 bases). The sample taken for sequencing was PBMCs. The receptor was isolated from a man aged 25-45 years in good health and CMV-seronegative. CDR3 DNA: TGTGCCAGCAGCAGACAGTCCAGGAATGAGCAGTTCTTC. The encoded protein is CASSRQSRNEQFF.